The T cell receptor (beta chain) under discussion was sequenced for a study of shared T cell receptors in the human thymus. Only in-frame clones appear in the TCRdb table, and some are missing; sequencing was by immunoSEQ multiplex PCR. Of 720,000 or so clones detected, 75% to 90% appear once; the ten largest clones hold more than 0.01%. This clone was detected a few times. Trimming removed 1 base at V and 4 bases at J, with 20 bases between. This CDR3 has 17 amino acids. Per germline, CDR1 GTSNPN and CDR2 SVGIG (reference sequence). These sequences were also reported in another study, on human thymus T cells. That source notes: Thymus specimens were resections from corrective heart surgery. Thymic and blood repertoires showed apparently biased V and J gene usage. Highly overlapping thymic repertoires in unrelated individuals were reported by related research.

The sample taken for sequencing was thymocytes. The chain links TRBV30 to TRBJ2-1, with D maybe TRBD2 (6 bases). The sequence was collected from a girl under three years old with a congenital heart defect. The CDR3 reads CAWSEHINSGPYNEQFF. In DNA, the CDR3 is TGTGCCTGGAGTGAACATATTAATAGCGGACCTTACAATGAGCAGTTCTTC.